These 32 T cell receptor beta chains were sequenced from one sample in a study of blood T cell repertoires in COVID-19. Sequencing used immunoSEQ multiplex PCR; TCRdb keeps in-frame clones, though not all of them. The sample yields 150,000 to 200,000 clones, about 89% seen once. The source material was PBMCs or T cells enriched from blood (not recorded which). These receptors all stem from a woman aged 18 to 35 who had recovered from COVID-19.

The chain recombines TRBV7-9 with TRBJ2-1; 8 bases are a match to TRBD2. J gave up 5 bases and V 5 bases, and 11 bases lay outside the gene matches. The CDR3 contains 16 residues. Germline lookup yields CDR1 SEHNR and CDR2 FQNEAQ (reference sequence). The CDR3 here is CASSPYILADDNEQFF. The CDR3 DNA reads TGTGCCAGCAGCCCCTATATACTAGCGGACGACAATGAGCAGTTCTTC.

The chain links TRBV3-1 (or the pseudogene TRBV3-2) to TRBJ1-5, with D maybe TRBD1 (6 bases). The CDR3 runs 15 residues. Germline V lookup: CDR1 LGHDT, CDR2 YNNKEL (reference sequence). Trimming removed 4 bases from V and 1 base from J, with 11 bases in between. The CDR3 DNA is TGTGCCAGCAGCCCAAATGGGGGCAGCAATCAGCCCCAGCATTTT. The encoded protein is CASSPNGGSNQPQHF.

On this clone itself: The junction does not match germline at one end; this may be a read error. CDR3 coding DNA: TGTGCCAGCACCTTGGGTCTCAGGGGGCAAGGCTACACCTTC. Its translation: CASTLGLRGQGYTF. The V gene is TRBV5-6, the J gene TRBJ1-2; 8 bases fit TRBD1. There are 14 residues in the CDR3. Per germline, CDR1 SGHDT and CDR2 YYEEEE. The complete variable domain, with remaining parts taken from reference TRBV5-6 and TRBJ1-2, reads DAGVTQSPTHLIKTRGQQVTLRCSPKSGHDTVSWYQQALGQGPQFIFQYYEEEERQRGNFPDRFSGHQFPNYSSELNVNALLLGDSALYLCASTLGLRGQGYTFGSGTRLTVV.

The chain couples TRBV7-9 to TRBJ1-1; possible D gene TRBD1, 5 bases. The CDR3 totals 13 residues. Germline V gene lookup returns CDR1 SEHNR and CDR2 FQNEAQ (reference sequence). V shed 5 bases and J shed 1 base, with 8 bases lying between them. This CDR3 is CASSGHRNTEAFF. The CDR3 DNA reads as TGTGCCAGCAGCGGACACAGGAACACTGAAGCTTTCTTT.

The chain carries TRBV19 and TRBJ1-4; 7 bases are a match to TRBD1. Germline V gives CDR1 LNHDA, CDR2 SQIVND (reference sequence). V lost 3 bases, J lost 6 bases, and 10 bases stayed unmatched. CDR3 length: 16 residues. The CDR3 nucleotides are TGTGCCAGTAGTATTCCGGGACGAGGGGGCGATGAAAAACTGTTTTTT. Protein sequence: CASSIPGRGGDEKLFF.

The J gene is TRBJ2-1, the V gene TRBV5-1, with D possibly matching TRBD1 (5 bases). Germline values: CDR1 SGHRS, CDR2 YFSETQ. The CDR3 length is 15 residues. V was pared by 4 bases and J by 6 bases, with 17 bases between. CDR3 in amino acids: CASSGTRQNGNEQFF. Written as DNA, the CDR3 is TGCGCCAGCAGCGGAACCCGACAGAACGGCAATGAGCAGTTCTTC. Drawing the rest from reference TRBV5-1 and TRBJ2-1, the complete variable domain is KAGVTQTPRYLIKTRGQQVTLSCSPISGHRSVSWYQQTPGQGLQFLFEYFSETQRNKGNFPGRFSGRQFSNSRSEMNVSTLELGDSALYLCASSGTRQNGNEQFFGPGTRLTVL.

The chain joins TRBV2 to TRBJ1-1; tentative D call: TRBD1 (6 bases). With 4 bases removed from V and 1 base from J, the gap between germline ends came to 10 bases. Per the germline V gene, CDR1 is SNHLY and CDR2 is FYNNEI. This CDR3 comprises 14 residues. Here the CDR3 reads CASSAGHPNTEAFF. CDR3 coding DNA: TGTGCCAGCAGTGCGGGACACCCGAACACTGAAGCTTTCTTT.

The chain is built from TRBV11-2 and TRBJ2-2; the D gene is possibly TRBD1 (5 bases). Between the trimmed V and J ends, which lost 4 bases and 2 bases, there was a span of 17 bases. The CDR3 sequence is 17 residues long. Germline values: CDR1 SGHAT, CDR2 FQNNGV. The CDR3 bases are TGTGCCAGCAGCTCCCTCAGGGCCATACTTAACACCGGGGAGCTGTTTTTT. Translating it yields CASSSLRAILNTGELFF.

The J gene is TRBJ1-5, the V gene TRBV28, with D possibly matching TRBD1 (6 bases). CDR3 length: 13 residues. V lost 4 bases, J lost 4 bases, and 8 bases lay in between. Germline assignment: CDR1 MDHEN and CDR2 SYDVKM. CDR3 sequence: CASSSDRNQPQHF. For the CDR3, the DNA is TGTGCCAGCAGTTCCGACAGGAATCAGCCCCAGCATTTT.

The V and J genes are TRBV7-9 and TRBJ2-2; unclear D gene. Germline V gene sequence: CDR1 SEHNR, CDR2 FQNEAQ (reference sequence). V lost 5 bases, J lost 4 bases, and 14 bases lay in between. The CDR3 loop spans 15 amino acids. CDR3 in amino acids: CASSPPTGRTGELFF. Written as DNA, the CDR3 is TGTGCCAGCAGCCCCCCAACTGGGCGCACCGGGGAGCTGTTTTTT.

This chain uses TRBV13 with TRBJ1-6; TRBD1 might be the D (5 bases). V was shortened by 5 bases and J by 12 bases, with 11 bases between the two germline ends. This CDR3 has 12 residues. Germline CDR1 and CDR2: PRHDT and FYEKMQ (reference sequence). The CDR3, as DNA: TGTGCCAGCAGCCGAATGACAGAACCCCTCCACTTT. Its translation: CASSRMTEPLHF. The complete variable domain, with remaining parts taken from reference TRBV13 and TRBJ1-6, reads AAGVIQSPRHLIKEKRETATLKCYPIPRHDTVYWYQQGPGQDPQFLISFYEKMQSDKGSIPDRFSAQQFSDYHSELNMSSLELGDSALYFCASSRMTEPLHFGNGTRLTVT.

This chain joins TRBV5-4 and TRBJ1-1; possible D gene TRBD1, 6 bases. This CDR3 is built from 11 residues. The germline gives CDR1 SGHNT, CDR2 YYREEE (reference sequence). CDR3 nucleotides: TGTTGCTGGGGGCAAAACACTGAAGCTTTCTTT. This sequence encodes CCWGQNTEAFF.

CDR3 in DNA: TGTGCTATCAACCGGAGATGGGGCTGCACAGATACGCAGTATTTT. Its translation is CAINRRWGCTDTQYF. The genes are TRBV12-5 and TRBJ2-3, with a weak D call TRBD1 (5 bases). Trimming pared 10 bases from V and 1 base from J, leaving 18 bases between. Germline lookup yields CDR1 LGHNT and CDR2 FRNRAP. The CDR3 spans 15 residues.

The chain combines TRBV19 with TRBJ2-7; 10 nucleotides line up with TRBD1. With V trimmed by 5 bases and J by 4 bases, 5 bases remained unmatched. The length of the CDR3 is 14 residues. Germline V gene data show CDR1 as LNHDA and CDR2 as SQIVND (reference sequence). The CDR3 loop reads CASSPGTGEYEQYF. CDR3 nucleotide sequence: TGTGCCAGTAGTCCCGGGACAGGGGAATACGAGCAGTACTTC.

The rearrangement links TRBV7-9 to TRBJ2-7; maybe TRBD1 (6 bases). The CDR3 is made up of 14 amino acids. Germline-derived CDR1 and CDR2 are SEHNR and FQNEAQ (reference sequence). The V end lost 4 bases, the J end lost 2 bases, and 12 bases lay between the germline ends. The CDR3 sequence is CASSSYRDPYEQYF. CDR3 sequence (DNA): TGTGCCAGCAGCTCGTACAGGGACCCCTACGAGCAGTACTTC.

This chain links TRBV19 with TRBJ1-2, with D tentatively TRBD1 (6 bases). V was clipped by 0 bases and J by 0 bases, with 20 bases between them. CDR3 length: 19 amino acids. Germline values: CDR1 LNHDA, CDR2 SQIVND (reference sequence). CDR3: CASSIDANSGTRTNYGYTF. CDR3 coding DNA: TGTGCCAGTAGTATAGACGCTAACTCCGGGACACGAACTAACTATGGCTACACCTTC.

This chain uses TRBV6-2 or TRBV6-3 with TRBJ2-5; the D is unclear. The CDR3 is 14 residues long. From germline, CDR1 is MNHEY and CDR2 SVGEGT. Trimming shortened V by 5 bases and J by 1 base, and 11 bases separated the two germline ends. The chain's CDR3 is CASSPPFRQETQYF. CDR3 DNA: TGTGCCAGCAGTCCCCCTTTTCGCCAAGAGACCCAGTACTTC.

The rearrangement joins TRBV2 to TRBJ2-7; tentative D call: TRBD1 (6 bases). V lost 8 bases and J lost 7, with 18 bases in between. The CDR3 is 13 amino acids. Germline assignment: CDR1 SNHLY and CDR2 FYNNEI. CDR3 region: CASSPGGGREQYF. Written as DNA, the CDR3 is TGTGCCAGCTCCCCTGGGGGCGGTCGGGAGCAGTACTTC.

This clone was observed a single time. The J gene is TRBJ1-3, the V gene TRBV10-2; D remains ambiguous. This CDR3 has 15 residues. V lost 6 bases, J lost 0 bases, and 12 bases lay in between. The germline V gene has CDR1 WSHSY and CDR2 SAAADI. In DNA, the CDR3 is TGCGCCAGCAGGGGAGTCCCTAACTCTGGAAACACCATATATTTT. This encodes CASRGVPNSGNTIYF.

This clone is a singleton in its sample. The rearrangement uses TRBV28 and TRBJ2-1; 10 nucleotides agree with TRBD2. Germline trimming cut 8 bases from V and 5 bases from J; bases unmatched to any gene: 6. The CDR3 consists of 14 residues. CDR1 and CDR2 (germline): MDHEN, SYDVKM. CDR3 coding DNA: TGTGCCAGCGGACAACTAGCGGGAAACAATGAGCAGTTCTTC. Amino acid sequence: CASGQLAGNNEQFF.

CDR3 coding DNA: TGTGCCAGCAGTCCCCCGAGGTGGGCTGAAGCTTTCTTT. This sequence encodes CASSPPRWAEAFF. The rearrangement joins TRBV28 to TRBJ1-1; D remains ambiguous. V was cut by 5 bases and J by 6 bases, with 13 bases left in between. Germline CDR1 MDHEN, CDR2 SYDVKM. The CDR3 length is 13 residues.

The chain couples TRBV5-8 to TRBJ2-1; 8 bases match TRBD1. Germline CDR1 is SGHTS and CDR2 is YDEGEE. The CDR3 covers 15 residues. V lost 5 bases and J lost 7; bases outside the gene matches: 11. The CDR3 sequence: CASSVRGQVGNEQFF. The CDR3 DNA reads as TGTGCCAGCAGTGTGAGGGGACAGGTAGGGAATGAGCAGTTCTTC.

The genes are TRBV4-2 and TRBJ2-5; perhaps TRBD1 as D (5 bases). The CDR3 runs to 16 residues. CDR1 LGHNA and CDR2 YNFKEQ come from the germline V gene. V was shortened by 0 bases and J by 4 bases, with 15 bases between the two germline ends. The CDR3 DNA sequence: TGTGCCAGCAGCCAAGAAGAAGGGCAGGGTGGAGAGACCCAGTACTTC. Translated, it gives CASSQEEGQGGETQYF.

The chain couples TRBV10-1 to TRBJ2-2; 9 positions match TRBD1. Germline V gene lookup returns CDR1 WNHNN and CDR2 SYGVQD (reference sequence). The V and J ends lost 6 bases and 4 bases, in that order; junction bases with no gene match: 6. The CDR3 totals 15 residues. The CDR3 coding sequence is TGCGCCAGCAGAGGACAGGGGCTCGGCACCGGGGAGCTGTTTTTT. It yields the protein CASRGQGLGTGELFF.

Here the CDR3 reads CASSYGGQGREQYF. The DNA for the CDR3 is TGTGCCAGCAGCTATGGGGGACAGGGAAGGGAGCAGTACTTC. The rearrangement joins TRBV5-5 to TRBJ2-7, with TRBD1 matching over 9 bases. The germline V gene has CDR1 SGHKS and CDR2 YYEKEE (reference sequence). The CDR3 sequence is 14 residues long. Trimming removed 3 bases from V and 7 bases from J; junction bases left unmatched: 8.

This rearrangement joins TRBV28 to TRBJ2-7; D possibly corresponds to TRBD1 (5 bases). The V and J ends lost 6 bases and 3 bases respectively, with 12 bases between them. The CDR3 has 13 amino acids. Germline V gene sequence: CDR1 MDHEN, CDR2 SYDVKM. The DNA of the CDR3 is TGTGCCAGCAGCTCAGGGCCCTTCTACGAGCAGTACTTC. Protein sequence: CASSSGPFYEQYF.

As DNA, the CDR3 is TGTGCCAGCAGCGTCGGCAGGGGCTACACTGAAGCTTTCTTT. Its protein product is CASSVGRGYTEAFF. The rearrangement links TRBV5-8 to TRBJ1-1, with D possibly matching TRBD1 (6 bases). V was cut by 4 bases and J by 3 bases, with 13 bases left in between. This CDR3 contains 14 residues. CDR1 and CDR2 (germline): SGHTS, YDEGEE.

The chain recombines TRBV10-3 with TRBJ2-5, with 13 positions matching TRBD2. J lost 5 bases, V lost 2 bases, and 11 bases had no gene match. The CDR3 runs to 18 residues. Germline loops: CDR1 ENHRY, CDR2 SYGVKD. DNA for the CDR3: TGTGCCATCAGTGAGGAGACTAGCGGGAGGTCGGGATTGGAGACCCAGTACTTC. Protein product: CAISEETSGRSGLETQYF.

The V gene is TRBV4-1, the J gene TRBJ2-2; 7 bases align to TRBD2. CDR3 length: 15 residues. Germline V gene sequence: CDR1 MGHRA, CDR2 YSYEKL. J lost 5 bases, V lost 7 bases, and 10 bases had no gene match. The CDR3 DNA reads TGCGCCAGCAAATATATGGCGGGAGTAACCGGGGAGCTGTTTTTT. This sequence encodes CASKYMAGVTGELFF.

This chain uses TRBV18 with TRBJ2-7; D is possibly TRBD1 (6 bases). Germline lookup yields CDR1 KGHSH and CDR2 LQKENI. The CDR3 consists of 14 residues. The germline V and J ends were trimmed by 3 bases and 2 bases, with 11 bases remaining between them. CDR3: CASSPRTVPYEQYF. The DNA of the CDR3 is TGTGCCAGCTCACCTCGGACAGTCCCCTACGAGCAGTACTTC.

The chain combines TRBV7-8 with TRBJ2-1; D gene unclear. The V and J ends lost 1 base and 6 bases respectively, with 13 bases between them. Germline loops: CDR1 SGHVS, CDR2 FQNEAQ. CDR3 length: 15 amino acids. The CDR3 region is CASSLDSPRGNEQFF. As DNA, the CDR3 is TGTGCCAGCAGCTTAGACTCCCCCCGCGGCAATGAGCAGTTCTTC.

This clone has just one count. The gene calls are TRBV19 and TRBJ2-4; D is unclear. There are 13 residues in the CDR3. The germline CDR1 and CDR2 sequences are LNHDA and SQIVND (reference sequence). With 3 bases removed from V and 0 bases from J, the gap between germline ends came to 3 bases. The CDR3 DNA sequence: TGTGCCAGTAGTATCGTAGCCAAAAACATTCAGTACTTC. Its translation is CASSIVAKNIQYF.